A single sample gave rise to the 23 T cell receptor beta chains below, sequenced in a study of CXCR4 blockade with PD-1 therapy in pancreatic cancer. The repertoire was sequenced with immunoSEQ multiplex PCR; TCRdb's copy has only in-frame clones and lacks some. The sample holds about 4,000 clones; 41% are singletons and the top ten take about 17%. The sequencing input was tumor tissue. The source of these receptors is a human donor with pancreatic ductal adenocarcinoma.

This sequence joins TRBV11-3 and TRBJ1-1; possibly TRBD1 for D (5 bases). This CDR3 region has 14 residues. Looked up from germline, CDR1 is SGHNT and CDR2 is YENEEA. The V end lost 5 bases, the J end lost 1 base, and 11 bases lay between the germline ends. The CDR3 sequence: CASSPGLRNTEAFF. In DNA, the CDR3 is TGTGCCAGCAGCCCGGGACTCAGGAACACTGAAGCTTTCTTT.

V and J are TRBV28 and TRBJ1-5, with D perhaps matching TRBD1 (5 bases). The V end was cut by 3 bases, the J end by 7 bases, with 16 bases between. CDR3 size: 15 residues. Germline loops: CDR1 MDHEN, CDR2 SYDVKM. Here the CDR3 DNA reads TGTGCCAGCAGTTTTCCAACAGGATCAGGGCAGCCCCAGCATTTT. This sequence encodes CASSFPTGSGQPQHF.

This clone was recorded a few times. The chain combines TRBV9 with TRBJ2-6, with 7 bases matching TRBD1. J lost 2 bases, V lost 4 bases, and 6 bases had no gene match. CDR3 length: 16 residues. The germline gives CDR1 SGDLS, CDR2 YYNGEE. CDR3 in DNA: TGTGCCAGCAGCTTTTCCCAGGGGGCTGGGGCCAACGTCCTGACTTTC. It yields the protein CASSFSQGAGANVLTF.

The chain recombines TRBV19 with TRBJ2-7; D gene uncertain. Per germline, CDR1 LNHDA and CDR2 SQIVND (reference sequence). Trimming cost V 4 bases and J 7 bases, with 14 bases left between them. This CDR3 is 13 amino acids long. The chain's CDR3 is CASSKRHGGEQYF. The CDR3 coding sequence is TGTGCCAGTAGTAAAAGACATGGTGGGGAGCAGTACTTC.

The chain joins TRBV19 to TRBJ2-7; D might be TRBD1 or TRBD2, each matching 5 bases. The CDR3 is made up of 15 amino acids. Per the germline V gene, CDR1 is LNHDA and CDR2 is SQIVND (reference sequence). Trimming pared 5 bases from V and 1 base from J, leaving 15 bases between. The DNA of the CDR3 is TGTGCCAGTAGTCCCTTGGGGACGAAATCCTACGAGCAGTACTTC. It translates to CASSPLGTKSYEQYF.

The chain links TRBV29-1 to TRBJ1-1; 7 bases agree with TRBD1. From germline, CDR1 is SQVTM and CDR2 ANQGSEA. The CDR3 contains 15 residues. The V segment lost 3 bases and the J segment 6 bases; nucleotides outside the gene matches: 13. The CDR3 DNA is TGCAGCGTTGATCAACAGGGGATAAGACAGGCTGAAGCTTTCTTT. Protein product: CSVDQQGIRQAEAFF.

The V call is TRBV19, the J call TRBJ2-3, with D tentatively TRBD1 (6 bases). CDR1 LNHDA and CDR2 SQIVND come from the germline V gene (reference sequence). CDR3 length: 15 amino acids. Deletions cut 1 base from V and 5 bases from J, with 13 bases between. As DNA, the CDR3 is TGTGCCAGTAGTATAGCAACAGGGACCATAGATACGCAGTATTTT. It yields the protein CASSIATGTIDTQYF.

In its sample, this clone was seen a few times. One junction end does not reproduce the germline sequence, and a read error may be involved. The chain has TRBV6-8 and TRBJ1-1; D is perhaps TRBD1 (6 bases). The CDR3 contains 13 residues. The germline V gene has CDR1 MNHGY and CDR2 SAAAGT. This CDR3 reads CAISLRGRTEAFF. The CDR3 DNA reads as TGTGCCATCAGTCTTCGGGGGCGGACTGAAGCTTTYTTT.

This chain links TRBV7-4 with TRBJ2-7; the D call may be TRBD1 or TRBD2 (5 bases each). Trimming took 4 bases from V and 3 from J, leaving 13 bases between them. The CDR3 length is 14 residues. Per the germline V gene, CDR1 is SGHVT and CDR2 is SQSDAQ. The CDR3 is CASSSIGAFYEQYF. CDR3 DNA sequence: TGTGCCAGCAGCTCCATCGGGGCATTCTACGAGCAGTACTTC.

The V call is TRBV29-1, the J call TRBJ1-2; a possible D gene is TRBD1 (5 bases). The germline V gene encodes CDR1 SQVTM and CDR2 ANQGSEA. This CDR3 spans 13 amino acids. With 7 bases removed from V and 2 bases from J, the gap between germline ends came to 14 bases. The chain's CDR3 is CSARRGRNYGYTF. The CDR3 bases are TGCAGCGCCCGACGGGGCAGAAACTATGGCTACACCTTC.

The rearrangement links TRBV11-3 to TRBJ1-4; D is undetermined. The germline V gene encodes CDR1 SGHNT and CDR2 YENEEA. There are 14 residues in the CDR3. V lost 5 bases and J 3 bases, leaving 10 bases between the germline ends. CDR3 nucleotide sequence: TGTGCCAGCAGCCCAACGCCAGCTAATGAAAAACTGTTTTTT. Encoded protein: CASSPTPANEKLFF.

The V gene is TRBV11-3, the J gene TRBJ1-6, with D possibly TRBD1 on 5 matching bases. This CDR3 has 14 amino acids. Trimming took off 3 bases at V and 8 bases at J, with 11 bases between the two ends. Germline V gene lookup returns CDR1 SGHNT and CDR2 YENEEA. CDR3 sequence (DNA): TGTGCCAGCAGCTTGGGCAGGGATGATTCACCCCTCCACTTT. This codes for CASSLGRDDSPLHF.

This rearrangement joins TRBV29-1 to TRBJ1-3; possible D gene TRBD1, 5 bases. With 4 bases removed from V and 4 bases from J, the gap between germline ends came to 11 bases. Germline lookup yields CDR1 SQVTM and CDR2 ANQGSEA. The CDR3 is made up of 13 amino acids. CDR3 sequence: CSVGGTIGNTIYF. Written as DNA, the CDR3 is TGCAGCGTTGGCGGGACGATAGGAAACACCATATATTTT. The full variable domain, in which reference TRBV29-1 and TRBJ1-3 provide the parts outside the CDR3, is SAVISQKPSRDICQRGTSLTIQCQVDSQVTMMFWYRQQPGQSLTLIATANQGSEATYESGFVIDKFPISRPNLTFSTLTVSNMSPEDSSIYLCSVGGTIGNTIYFGEGSWLTVV.

By sample fraction, this clone is medium-sized. The chain carries TRBV9 and TRBJ1-3; tentatively, D is TRBD1 (5 bases). This CDR3 comprises 15 residues. The V end was cut by 4 bases, the J end by 0 bases, with 11 bases between. Germline V gives CDR1 SGDLS, CDR2 YYNGEE. In DNA, the CDR3 is TGTGCCAGCAGCTTCACAGGTATCTCTGGAAACACCATATATTTT. As protein: CASSFTGISGNTIYF.

There are a few counts of this clone. The rearrangement uses TRBV25-1 and TRBJ2-7; the D gene is possibly TRBD1 (5 bases). Germline V lookup: CDR1 MGHDK, CDR2 SYGVNS. V was cut by 6 bases and J by 3 bases, with 15 bases left in between. This CDR3 spans 14 amino acids. The CDR3 sequence: CASSPRDRYYEQYF. CDR3 nucleotide sequence: TGTGCCAGCAGCCCTCGCGACAGATACTACGAGCAGTACTTC.

The chain joins TRBV19 to TRBJ1-4; TRBD1 is a possible D gene (5 bases). The CDR3 sequence is 13 residues long. Germline CDR1 LNHDA, CDR2 SQIVND (reference sequence). V lost 10 bases to trimming and J lost 4 bases, with 13 bases between them. The CDR3 loop is CATRDGLNEKLFF. The CDR3 coding sequence is TGTGCCACCCGGGACGGTCTTAATGAAAAACTGTTTTTT.

This clone was found once. The rearrangement uses TRBV29-1 and TRBJ2-7; TRBD1 aligns across 7 bases. The CDR3 is made up of 12 amino acids. Germline CDR1 and CDR2: SQVTM and ANQGSEA. V shed 4 bases, J shed 4 bases, and the junction held 4 bases outside the gene matches. The CDR3 DNA is TGCAGCGTTGCCATACAGGGGTACGAGCAGTACTTC. Its translation: CSVAIQGYEQYF.

This clone was seen a few times. V gene TRBV19 combines with J gene TRBJ1-5; D unresolved. This CDR3 spans 13 amino acids. In germline, CDR1 is LNHDA, CDR2 SQIVND (reference sequence). V lost 2 bases to trimming and J lost 10 bases, with 12 bases between them. The CDR3: CASSISVNDPQHF. As DNA, the CDR3 is TGTGCCAGTAGTATATCCGTTAATGACCCCCAGCATTTT.

The CDR3 DNA is TGCGCCAGCAGCCCTCCGGGACAGCGGAATGAAAAACTGTTTTTT. Translated: CASSPPGQRNEKLFF. This rearrangement joins TRBV4-1 to TRBJ1-4; TRBD1 matches at 7 bases. This CDR3 has 15 residues. V shed 4 bases, J shed 5 bases, and the junction held 7 bases outside the gene matches. Germline CDR1 reads MGHRA; CDR2 reads YSYEKL.

The chain recombines TRBV18 with TRBJ2-3, with D possibly being TRBD2 (7 bases). From germline, CDR1 is KGHSH and CDR2 LQKENI. V lost 2 bases and J 5 bases, leaving 17 bases between the germline ends. The CDR3 spans 16 residues. In DNA form, the CDR3 reads TGTGCCAGCTCACCAATACGGGGGGCCCGTGGAGATACGCAGTATTTT. Translating it yields CASSPIRGARGDTQYF.

The CDR3 DNA is TGTGCCAGCAGACAAACCGGGACACCTTTTGATGAGCAGTTCTTC. This sequence encodes CASRQTGTPFDEQFF. The chain links TRBV7-5 to TRBJ2-1; the DNA was not used to check the table's D call, TRBD1. TRBV7-5 is tagged as a pseudogene. This CDR3 has 15 amino acids.

This clone was observed a few times. The rearrangement links TRBV11-3 to TRBJ2-2; perhaps D is TRBD1 or TRBD2 (5 bases each). CDR1 is SGHNT, CDR2 YENEEA, per germline. The CDR3 runs to 14 residues. V was pared by 5 bases and J by 6 bases, with 13 bases between. CDR3 bases: TGTGCCAGCAGCACGGGACCTCATTCCGGGGAGCTGTTTTTT. It codes for CASSTGPHSGELFF.

This clone is termed medium-sized (0.01 to 0.1%). The genes are TRBV10-3 and TRBJ2-7; D ambiguous. Between the trimmed V and J ends, which lost 0 bases and 0 bases, there was a span of 12 bases. Germline-derived CDR1 and CDR2 are ENHRY and SYGVKD. This CDR3 is built from 16 residues. The CDR3 region is CAISESILVGSYEQYF. For the CDR3, the DNA is TGTGCCATCAGTGAGTCGATATTAGTTGGCTCCTACGAGCAGTACTTC.